Given below is one T cell receptor beta chain in context. Its cognate antigen has yet to be identified. No qualities accompany the bases; no much larger clone lies one base away. The sample originates from a study of neoadjuvant nivolumab and ipilimumab in lung cancer (dated by TCRdb to the early 2020s). Looking at the study overall: Intravenous nivolumab was dosed at 3 mg/kg on days 1, 15 and 29, and in the combination arm ipilimumab 1 mg/kg was added on day 1 only. A total of some 45 patients with operable NSCLC were treated in the trial, with 23 randomized to nivolumab monotherapy and about 21 randomized to nivolumab plus ipilimumab. The major pathologic response (MPR) rate in the intention-to-treat population in each study arm was designated as the primary trial endpoint. TCR repertoires in pretherapy (baseline) peripheral blood were compared with TCR repertoires in tumors resected at surgery after neoadjuvant immune checkpoint blockade. Seven patients had matched pretherapy and resected tumor pairs analyzed, with four treated with nivolumab and three with nivolumab plus ipilimumab.

What the research found in general, with its limitations: Resected tumors had greater TCR richness and clonality than tumor-adjacent uninvolved lung, and increases were observed in more dual-therapy-treated tumors. Richness in tumors resected after neoadjuvant therapy showed a positive correlation with pretherapy blood TCR richness (Spearman R of about 0.86). A small number of samples was subjected to TCR sequencing. There was no significant correlation between TCR clonality and pathologic tumor regression, and just a single major-pathologic-response sample was available for the clonality-regression analysis. From pretherapy to surgery, tumor T-cell richness and clonality increased in three of three dual-therapy tumors but in only two of four nivolumab-treated tumors.

Library preparation used the immunoSEQ multiplex PCR assay. The study's processing was this. Repertoires were summarized by richness and clonality, and significantly expanded and contracted clones were identified between pre- and post-therapy samples. Drawn from immuneACCESS, this table holds only the in-frame rearrangements with V and J called that TCRdb kept. Clones are partly lost; checked studies trace under half to an unresolved V gene and leave the rest unexplained. V and J calls and clone size are as listed in that table; D and trimming were resolved from the DNA. Recorded for this sample are around 2,000 clones; 65% to 85% of them occurred a single time. The biggest ten clones account for roughly 4.9% of the sample. This sample's time point label indicates: pretherapy, before neoadjuvant immune checkpoint inhibitors. The samples were taken from NEOSTAR, a phase 2 randomized trial in operable NSCLC that tested neoadjuvant nivolumab or nivolumab plus ipilimumab, followed by surgery.

The material sequenced was tumor tissue, taken before neoadjuvant nivolumab, alone or with ipilimumab. This TCR was recovered from an adult with non-small cell lung cancer.

The CDR3 protein sequence reads: CASSLGDTTGELFF. The sequenced DNA is TGTGCCAGCAGTCTCGGGGACACCACCGGGGAGCTGTTTTTT. This sequence uses TRBV27 and TRBJ2-2; perhaps TRBD1 is the D gene, with 6 bases matching. As encoded in the germline V gene (reference sequence), CDR1 is MNHEY while CDR2 is SMNVEV. Cut back by 5 bases and 4 bases, the V and J ends lie 11 bases apart. From its cysteine to its phenylalanine, the CDR3 spans 14 amino acids. Only the CDR3 DNA is retained, 42 bases long and in frame from the first base.